This T cell receptor beta chain was identified during a study of OX40 agonist ivuxolimab in advanced cancers. The overall study: Averaging 60 years in age, with a range of about 23 to 85, the cohort was around 87% male.

The CDR3 length is 13 residues. Germline CDR1 and CDR2: SGHVS and FQNEAQ. V shed 5 bases and J shed 0 bases, with 6 bases lying between them. TCRdb keeps only in-frame clones here, not all; method: immunoSEQ multiplex PCR. The sample contains around 18,000 clones, 87% of which appear only once. The source was CD4+ or CD8+ T cells sorted from blood, collected in a trial of the OX40 agonist ivuxolimab. This rearrangement joins TRBV7-8 to TRBJ2-3; no firm D call. The sequence derives from an adult with an advanced solid tumor such as melanoma, head and neck, liver or kidney cancer. The CDR3: CASSPLSTDTQYF. CDR3 bases: TGTGCCAGCAGCCCCCTTAGCACAGATACGCAGTATTTT.